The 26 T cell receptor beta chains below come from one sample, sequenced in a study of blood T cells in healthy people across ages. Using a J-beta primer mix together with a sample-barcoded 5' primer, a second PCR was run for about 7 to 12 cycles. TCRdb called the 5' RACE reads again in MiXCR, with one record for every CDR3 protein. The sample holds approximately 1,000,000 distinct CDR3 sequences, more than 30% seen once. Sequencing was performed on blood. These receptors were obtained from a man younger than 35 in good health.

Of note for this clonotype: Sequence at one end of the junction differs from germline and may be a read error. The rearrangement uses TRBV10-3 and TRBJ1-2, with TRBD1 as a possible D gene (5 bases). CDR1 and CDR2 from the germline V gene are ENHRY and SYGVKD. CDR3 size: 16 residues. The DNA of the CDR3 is TGTGCCATCAGTGGTCCCCCGGACGGGGGGAACTATGGCCACACCTTC. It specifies CAISGPPDGGNYGHTF.

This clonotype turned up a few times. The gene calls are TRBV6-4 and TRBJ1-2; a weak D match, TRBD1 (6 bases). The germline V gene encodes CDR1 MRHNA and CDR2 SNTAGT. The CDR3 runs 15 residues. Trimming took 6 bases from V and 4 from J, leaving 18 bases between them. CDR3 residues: CASREVDSFSYGYTF. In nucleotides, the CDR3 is TGTGCCAGCAGGGAGGTGGACAGTTTTTCCTATGGCTACACCTTC.

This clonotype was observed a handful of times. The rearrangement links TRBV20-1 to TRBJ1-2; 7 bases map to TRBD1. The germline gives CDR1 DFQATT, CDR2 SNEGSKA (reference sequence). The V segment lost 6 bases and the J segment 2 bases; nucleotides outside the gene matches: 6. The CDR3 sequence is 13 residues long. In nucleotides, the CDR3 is TGCAGTGCAATGCGACAGGGCAACTATGGCTACACCTTC. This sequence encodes CSAMRQGNYGYTF.

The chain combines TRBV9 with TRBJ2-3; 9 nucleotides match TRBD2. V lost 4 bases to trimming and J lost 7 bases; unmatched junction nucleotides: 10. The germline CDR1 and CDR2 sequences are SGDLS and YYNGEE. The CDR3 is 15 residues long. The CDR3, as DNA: TGTGCCAGCAGCTCTAGCGGGGCCCTAGGGAATACGCAGTATTTT. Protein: CASSSSGALGNTQYF.

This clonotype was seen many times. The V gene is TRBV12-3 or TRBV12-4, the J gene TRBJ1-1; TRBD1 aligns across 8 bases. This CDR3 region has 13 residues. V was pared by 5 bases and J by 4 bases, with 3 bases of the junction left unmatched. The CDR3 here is CASSVTGGTEAFF. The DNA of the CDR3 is TGTGCCAGCAGTGTCACAGGGGGCACTGAAGCTTTCTTT.

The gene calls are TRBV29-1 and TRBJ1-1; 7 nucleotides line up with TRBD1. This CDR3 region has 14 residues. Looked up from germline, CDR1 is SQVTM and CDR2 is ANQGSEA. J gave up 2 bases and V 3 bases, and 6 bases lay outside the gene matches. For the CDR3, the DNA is TGCAGCGTTGACCGGGACAGTGGTAACACTGAAGCTTTCTTT. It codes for CSVDRDSGNTEAFF.

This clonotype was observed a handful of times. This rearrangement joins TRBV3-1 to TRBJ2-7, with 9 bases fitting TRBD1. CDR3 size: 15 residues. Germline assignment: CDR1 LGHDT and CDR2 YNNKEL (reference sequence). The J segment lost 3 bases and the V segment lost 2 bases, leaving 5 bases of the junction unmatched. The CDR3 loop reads CASSQNGTGNYEQYF. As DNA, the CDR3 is TGTGCCAGCAGCCAAAATGGGACAGGGAACTACGAGCAGTACTTC.

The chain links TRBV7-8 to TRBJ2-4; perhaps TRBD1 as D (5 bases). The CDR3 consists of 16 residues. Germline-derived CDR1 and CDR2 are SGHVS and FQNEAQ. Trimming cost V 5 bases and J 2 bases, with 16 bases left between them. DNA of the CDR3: TGTGCCAGCAGCCCCACAGGACCCGCCCCCAAAAACATTCAGTACTTC. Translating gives CASSPTGPAPKNIQYF.

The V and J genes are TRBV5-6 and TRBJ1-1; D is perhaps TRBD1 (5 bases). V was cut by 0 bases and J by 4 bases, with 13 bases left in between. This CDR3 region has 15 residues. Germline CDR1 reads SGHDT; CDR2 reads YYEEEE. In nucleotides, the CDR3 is TGTGCCAGCAGCTTGGCGGGACTACAGGCCACTGAAGCTTTCTTT. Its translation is CASSLAGLQATEAFF.

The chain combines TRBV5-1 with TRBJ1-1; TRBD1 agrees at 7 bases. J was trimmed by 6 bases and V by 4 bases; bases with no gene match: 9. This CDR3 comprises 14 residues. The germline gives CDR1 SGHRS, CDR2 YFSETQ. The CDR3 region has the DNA TGCGCCAGCAGCCAAACAGGGGATGGGTCTGAAGCTTTCTTT. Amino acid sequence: CASSQTGDGSEAFF.

The CDR3 sequence is CSAPIQGPTEAFF. In nucleotides, the CDR3 is TGCAGTGCTCCAATACAGGGTCCCACTGAAGCTTTCTTT. The chain uses TRBV20-1 and TRBJ1-1, with D perhaps TRBD1 (6 bases). Trimming removed 5 bases at V and 4 bases at J, with 14 bases between. This CDR3 is built from 13 residues. Germline loops: CDR1 DFQATT, CDR2 SNEGSKA (reference sequence).

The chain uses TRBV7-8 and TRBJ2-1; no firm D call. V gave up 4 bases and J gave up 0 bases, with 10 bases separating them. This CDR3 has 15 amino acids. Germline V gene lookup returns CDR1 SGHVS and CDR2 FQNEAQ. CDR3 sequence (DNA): TGTGCCAGCAGCTCGACCCGGACCTCCTACAATGAGCAGTTCTTC. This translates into CASSSTRTSYNEQFF. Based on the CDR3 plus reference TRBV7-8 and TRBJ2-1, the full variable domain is GAGVSQSPRYKVAKRGQDVALRCDPISGHVSLFWYQQALGQGPEFLTYFQNEAQLDKSGLPSDRFFAERPEGSVSTLKIQRTQQEDSAVYLCASSSTRTSYNEQFFGPGTRLTVL.

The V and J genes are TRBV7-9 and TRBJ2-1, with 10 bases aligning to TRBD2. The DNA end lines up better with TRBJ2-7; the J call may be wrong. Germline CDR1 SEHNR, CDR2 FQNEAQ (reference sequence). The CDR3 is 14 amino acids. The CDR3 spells CASSSGGSYNEQYF. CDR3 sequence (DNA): TGTGCCAGCAGTAGCGGGGGGTCCTACAATGAGCAGTACTTC.

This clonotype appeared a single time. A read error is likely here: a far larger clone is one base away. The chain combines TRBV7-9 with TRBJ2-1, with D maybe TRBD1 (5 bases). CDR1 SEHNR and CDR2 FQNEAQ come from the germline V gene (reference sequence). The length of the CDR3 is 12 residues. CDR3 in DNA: TGTGCCAGCAACTTAGGGGACAATGAGCAGTTCTTC. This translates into CASNLGDNEQFF.

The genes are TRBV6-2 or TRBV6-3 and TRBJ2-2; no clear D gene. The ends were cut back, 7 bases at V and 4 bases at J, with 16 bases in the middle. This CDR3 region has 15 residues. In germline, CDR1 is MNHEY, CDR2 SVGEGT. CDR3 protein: CASNPQRIATGELFF. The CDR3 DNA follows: TGTGCCAGCAACCCACAGAGGATAGCCACCGGGGAGCTGTTTTTT.

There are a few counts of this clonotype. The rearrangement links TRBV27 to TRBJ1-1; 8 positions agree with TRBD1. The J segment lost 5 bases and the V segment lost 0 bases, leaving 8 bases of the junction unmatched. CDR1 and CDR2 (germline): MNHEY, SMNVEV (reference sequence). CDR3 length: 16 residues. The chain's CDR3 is CASSLSEQGERTEAFF. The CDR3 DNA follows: TGTGCCAGCAGTTTATCCGAACAGGGGGAACGGACTGAAGCTTTCTTT.

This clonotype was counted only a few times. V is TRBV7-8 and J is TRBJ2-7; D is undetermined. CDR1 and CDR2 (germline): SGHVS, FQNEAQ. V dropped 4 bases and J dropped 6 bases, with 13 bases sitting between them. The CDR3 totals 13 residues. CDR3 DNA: TGTGCCAGCAGCTATAACACCGCCAGCGAGCAGTACTTC. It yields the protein CASSYNTASEQYF. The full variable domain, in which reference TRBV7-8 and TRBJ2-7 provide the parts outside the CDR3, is GAGVSQSPRYKVAKRGQDVALRCDPISGHVSLFWYQQALGQGPEFLTYFQNEAQLDKSGLPSDRFFAERPEGSVSTLKIQRTQQEDSAVYLCASSYNTASEQYFGPGTRLTVT.

The CDR3 is CASSVATGAGEQFF. In DNA form, the CDR3 reads TGCGCCAGCAGCGTGGCCACAGGGGCAGGTGAGCAGTTCTTC. The chain links TRBV5-1 to TRBJ2-1, with 7 nucleotides matching TRBD1. Germline CDR1 and CDR2: SGHRS and YFSETQ. The CDR3 contains 14 residues. Trimming at V came to 4 bases and at J to 9 bases, leaving 10 bases not matched to a gene.

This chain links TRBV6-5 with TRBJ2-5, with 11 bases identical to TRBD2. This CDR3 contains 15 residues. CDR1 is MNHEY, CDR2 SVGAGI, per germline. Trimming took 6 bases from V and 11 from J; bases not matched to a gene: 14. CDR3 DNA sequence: TGTGCCAGCAGCAAAATAGCGGGGGGGCCGGGTGAGCAGTACTTC. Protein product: CASSKIAGGPGEQYF.

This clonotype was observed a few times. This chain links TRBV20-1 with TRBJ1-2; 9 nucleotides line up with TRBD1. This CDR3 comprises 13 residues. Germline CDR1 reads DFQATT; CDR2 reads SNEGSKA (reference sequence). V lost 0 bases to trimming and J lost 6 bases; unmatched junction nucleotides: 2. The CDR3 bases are TGCAGTGCTAGAGAAACAGGGGGCCATGGCTACACCTTC. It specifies CSARETGGHGYTF.

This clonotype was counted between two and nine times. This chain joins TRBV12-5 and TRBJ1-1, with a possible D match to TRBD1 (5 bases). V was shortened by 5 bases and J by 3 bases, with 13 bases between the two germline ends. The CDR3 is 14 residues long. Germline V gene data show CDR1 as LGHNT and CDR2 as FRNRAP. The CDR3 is CASGTGLGDTEAFF. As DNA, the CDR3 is TGTGCTAGTGGTACGGGGCTAGGGGACACTGAAGCTTTCTTT. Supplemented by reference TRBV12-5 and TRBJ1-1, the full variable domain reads DARVTQTPRHKVTEMGQEVTMRCQPILGHNTVFWYRQTMMQGLELLAYFRNRAPLDDSGMPKDRFSAEMPDATLATLKIQPSEPRDSAVYFCASGTGLGDTEAFFGQGTRLTVV.

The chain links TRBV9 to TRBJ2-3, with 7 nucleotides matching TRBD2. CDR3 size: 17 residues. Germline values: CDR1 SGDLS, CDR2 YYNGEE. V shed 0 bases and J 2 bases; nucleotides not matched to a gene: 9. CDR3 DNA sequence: TGTGCCAGCAGCGTAGATGGGCGAGCGGGGTTCACAGATACGCAGTATTTT. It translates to CASSVDGRAGFTDTQYF.

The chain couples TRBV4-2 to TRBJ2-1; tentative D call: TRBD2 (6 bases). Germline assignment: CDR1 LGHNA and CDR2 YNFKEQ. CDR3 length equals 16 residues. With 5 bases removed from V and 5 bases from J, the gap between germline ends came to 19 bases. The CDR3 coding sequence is TGTGCCAGCAGCTTCCTCCCGGAGGGAGTTCACAATGAGCAGTTCTTC. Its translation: CASSFLPEGVHNEQFF.

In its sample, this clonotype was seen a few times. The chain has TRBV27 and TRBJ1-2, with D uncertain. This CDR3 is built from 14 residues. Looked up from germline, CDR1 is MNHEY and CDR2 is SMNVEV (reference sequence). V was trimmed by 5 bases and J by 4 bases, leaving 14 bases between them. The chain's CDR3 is CASSLTSGSYGYTF. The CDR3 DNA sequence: TGTGCCAGCAGTCTAACAAGTGGAAGCTATGGCTACACCTTC.

The CDR3 here is CASSYSASGPYNEQFF. DNA for the CDR3: TGTGCCAGCAGTTACTCGGCTAGCGGGCCCTACAATGAGCAGTTCTTC. The chain links TRBV6-2 or TRBV6-3 to TRBJ2-1; 8 nucleotides match TRBD2. The CDR3 sequence is 16 residues long. Losses at the gene ends were 0 bases for V and 2 bases for J; bases not matched to a gene: 3. Germline V gene lookup returns CDR1 MNHEY and CDR2 SVGEGT.

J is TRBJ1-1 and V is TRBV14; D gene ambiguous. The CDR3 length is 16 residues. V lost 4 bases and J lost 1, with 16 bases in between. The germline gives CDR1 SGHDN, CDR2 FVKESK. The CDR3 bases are TGTGCCAGCAGCCTGGGGTGGGAGTACGGGAACACTGAAGCTTTCTTT. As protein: CASSLGWEYGNTEAFF.